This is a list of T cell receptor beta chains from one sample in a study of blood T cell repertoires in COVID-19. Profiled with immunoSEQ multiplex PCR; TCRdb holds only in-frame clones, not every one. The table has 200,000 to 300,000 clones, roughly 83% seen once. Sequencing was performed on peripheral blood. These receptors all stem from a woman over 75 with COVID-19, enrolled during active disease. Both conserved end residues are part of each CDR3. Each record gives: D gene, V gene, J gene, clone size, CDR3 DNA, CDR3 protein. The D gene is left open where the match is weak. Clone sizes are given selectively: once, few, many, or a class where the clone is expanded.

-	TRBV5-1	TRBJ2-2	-	TGCGCCAGCAGCCAAGTAGGGGAAACCGGGGAGCTGTTTTTT	CASSQVGETGELFF
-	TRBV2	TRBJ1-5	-	TGTGCCATCCTGACAGGTGAGGGCAATCAGCCCCAGCATTTT	CAILTGEGNQPQHF
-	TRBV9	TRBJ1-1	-	TGTGCCAGCAGCGTAGATGGGAGGAACACTGAAGCTTTCTTT	CASSVDGRNTEAFF
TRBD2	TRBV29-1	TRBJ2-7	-	TGCAGCGTTGAAGGACGAGAGAGGACTAGCGGGGGTTACGAGCAGTACTTC	CSVEGRERTSGGYEQYF
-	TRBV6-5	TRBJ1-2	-	TGTGCCAGCAGTTCTGGGAGCTATGGCTACACCTTC	CASSSGSYGYTF
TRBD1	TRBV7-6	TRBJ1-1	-	TGTGCCAGCAGCTTACAAGGAGTGGGGACAGGGACATTGAACACTGAAGCTTTCTTT	CASSLQGVGTGTLNTEAFF
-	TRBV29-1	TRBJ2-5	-	TGCAGCGTTGCTACAAATGTGGGGCGGGGGACCCAGTACTTC	CSVATNVGRGTQYF
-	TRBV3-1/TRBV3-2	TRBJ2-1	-	TGTGCCAGCAGCCGAGACGCGCTGAGCACGAACTACAATGAGCAGTTCTTC	CASSRDALSTNYNEQFF
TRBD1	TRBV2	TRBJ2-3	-	TGTGCCAGCAGCGTACTATTAGACAGGGGACGGCAGTATTTT	CASSVLLDRGRQYF
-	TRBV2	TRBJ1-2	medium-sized	TGTGCCAGCAGTGAACGGGGGAATGGCTACACCTTC	CASSERGNGYTF
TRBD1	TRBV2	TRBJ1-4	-	TGTGCCAGCAGTGGGACAGGTGTAAATGAAAAACTGTTTTTT	CASSGTGVNEKLFF
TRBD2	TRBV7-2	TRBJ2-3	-	TGTGCCAGCAGCTTAGCCCCTAGCGGGGGGGGAGAAGATACGCAGTATTTT	CASSLAPSGGGEDTQYF
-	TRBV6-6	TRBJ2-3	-	TGTGCCAGCAGTTACGATCCCGAGCTAAGCACAGATACGCAGTATTTT	CASSYDPELSTDTQYF
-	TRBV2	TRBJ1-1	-	TGTGCCAGCAGTGAAGCACGGGGATCCACTGAAGCTTTCTTT	CASSEARGSTEAFF
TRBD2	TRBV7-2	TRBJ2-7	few	TGTGCCAGCAGCTTAGACCAGCGGGGGACCTACGAGCAGTACTTC	CASSLDQRGTYEQYF
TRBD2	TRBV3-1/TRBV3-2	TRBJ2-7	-	TGTGCCAGCAGCCAAGGGTCCGGGGGGGAGCAGTACTTC	CASSQGSGGEQYF
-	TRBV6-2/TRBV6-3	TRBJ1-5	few	TGTGCCAGCAGTTACTCGAAAGCGGACGGGCCAGCCCGAGACAATCAGCCCCAGCATTTT	CASSYSKADGPARDNQPQHF
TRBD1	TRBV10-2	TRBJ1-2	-	TGCGCCAGCAGTGAGCCGACAGGGCGGACAGGCTACACCTTC	CASSEPTGRTGYTF
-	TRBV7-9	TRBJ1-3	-	TGTGCCAGCAGCCCCGGTAACCTCAGGGGATCTGGAAACACCATATATTTT	CASSPGNLRGSGNTIYF
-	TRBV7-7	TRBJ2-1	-	TGTGCCAGCAGCTCGGGCCCAGGGTACTACAATGAGCAGTTCTTC	CASSSGPGYYNEQFF
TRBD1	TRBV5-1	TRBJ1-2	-	TGCGCCAGCAGCTTGAGGGTATCCGGGACAGCTAACTATGGCTACACCTTC	CASSLRVSGTANYGYTF
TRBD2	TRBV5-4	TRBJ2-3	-	TGTGCCAGCAGCTTGGGTCGCGGGGGAGGAGGAGATACGCAGTATTTT	CASSLGRGGGGDTQYF